The 26 T cell receptor beta chains presented below share a single source sample, sequenced in a study of human T cells and chemical hapten exposure. TCRdb ran MiXCR on the RACE reads and lists one entry per CDR3 protein. The table lists tens of thousands of distinct CDR3 sequences, roughly 10% of them singletons. Regarding time point: patch test 2, 6 weeks after DPC sensitization. Described treatment: therapeutic diphenylcyclopropenone sensitization with weekly scalp DPC. The material was whole blood, obtained in connection with sensitization to the hapten diphenylcyclopropenone (DPC). The origin of the receptors is a woman in her twenties or thirties with alopecia areata. Some clones in this sample may be carry-over from other donors' samples.

This clonotype was found a few times. V usage is TRBV28 and J usage is TRBJ1-5, with TRBD1 as a possible D gene (5 bases). CDR3 length equals 14 residues. V was cut by 6 bases and J by 4 bases, with 13 bases left in between. Germline values: CDR1 MDHEN, CDR2 SYDVKM. The CDR3 sequence: CASRGTVVNQPQHF. The CDR3 DNA reads as TGTGCCAGCAGGGGGACTGTCGTTAATCAGCCCCAGCATTTT.

This clonotype was seen a few times. V is TRBV7-9 and J is TRBJ1-5; D is possibly TRBD1 (5 bases). Germline V CDR1 and CDR2: SEHNR, FQNEAQ (reference sequence). The CDR3 spans 15 residues. V dropped 5 bases and J dropped 0 bases, with 11 bases sitting between them. The CDR3 sequence is CASSGGEVSNQPQHF. In nucleotides, the CDR3 is TGTGCCAGCAGCGGGGGGGAGGTTAGCAATCAGCCCCAGCATTTT.

This clonotype has at least ten counts. The chain couples TRBV11-2 to TRBJ2-2; D assignment may be TRBD1 or TRBD2 (7 bases each). With 4 bases removed from V and 6 bases from J, the gap between germline ends came to 21 bases. CDR3 length equals 17 residues. The V gene's germline CDR1 is SGHAT and CDR2 FQNNGV. This CDR3 is CASSWGSTGRASGELFF. DNA of the CDR3: TGTGCCAGCAGCTGGGGGTCGACAGGGAGGGCGTCCGGGGAGCTGTTTTTT. The whole variable domain, filled in from reference TRBV11-2 and TRBJ2-2, reads EAGVAQSPRYKIIEKRQSVAFWCNPISGHATLYWYQQILGQGPKLLIQFQNNGVVDDSQLPKDRFSAERLKGVDSTLKIQPAKLEDSAVYLCASSWGSTGRASGELFFGEGSRLTVL.

In nucleotides, the CDR3 is TGTGCCAGCAGTTACTCGGAGAAGGTTTCCTATGGCTACACCTTC. It encodes CASSYSEKVSYGYTF. The chain combines TRBV6-6 with TRBJ1-2; D is unclear. The germline V gene encodes CDR1 MNHNY and CDR2 SVGAGI (reference sequence). Trimming shortened V by 0 bases and J by 4 bases, and 12 bases separated the two germline ends. This CDR3 region has 15 residues.

This clonotype was found many times. The V and J genes are TRBV18 and TRBJ2-3; maybe TRBD1 (6 bases). CDR3 length: 14 residues. Germline CDR1 KGHSH, CDR2 LQKENI. V gave up 6 bases and J gave up 2 bases, with 12 bases separating them. This chain's CDR3 is CASSRQENTDTQYF. The CDR3 DNA reads TGTGCCAGCTCGCGACAGGAGAACACAGATACGCAGTATTTT.

The CDR3: CSVEVGQKIGAFF. The CDR3 nucleotides read TGCAGCGTTGAAGTGGGACAGAAGATCGGAGCTTTCTTT. This chain links TRBV29-1 with TRBJ1-1; 7 bases agree with TRBD1. The germline gives CDR1 SQVTM, CDR2 ANQGSEA. Losses at the gene ends were 1 base for V and 10 bases for J; bases not matched to a gene: 9. This CDR3 comprises 13 residues.

Points on this clonotype: One base away lies a much larger clone, so this may be a sequencing read error. J is TRBJ2-7 and V is TRBV7-2; TRBD2 agrees at 8 bases. The trim removed 2 bases at V and 0 bases at J, leaving 6 bases unmatched. Germline values: CDR1 SGHTA, CDR2 FQGNSA. The CDR3 extends over 16 amino acids. CDR3 protein: CASSLNAGGDSYEQYF. The CDR3 nucleotides read TGTGCCAGCAGCTTAAATGCCGGGGGGGACTCCTACGAGCAGTACTTC.

This clonotype was found many times. The rearrangement uses TRBV7-8 and TRBJ2-3, with unresolved D. CDR1 and CDR2 from the germline V gene are SGHVS and FQNEAQ. The CDR3 is 14 residues long. Trimming left V 6 bases short and J 0 bases short, with 10 bases between. CDR3 in DNA: TGTGCCAGCAGACAACTGATTAGCACAGATACGCAGTATTTT. Translated: CASRQLISTDTQYF.

This clonotype was seen ten or more times. The chain uses TRBV4-1 and TRBJ1-5, with a tentative D call TRBD1 (6 bases). V was pared by 0 bases and J by 9 bases, with 6 bases between. Germline-derived CDR1 and CDR2 are MGHRA and YSYEKL. This CDR3 contains 12 residues. The DNA of the CDR3 is TGCGCCAGCAGCCAAGAAGGGGGGCCCCAGCATTTT. Translating it yields CASSQEGGPQHF.

V and J are TRBV5-1 and TRBJ1-5, with D unresolved. The CDR3 extends over 15 amino acids. V shed 1 base and J shed 0 bases, with 8 bases lying between them. Germline CDR1 is SGHRS and CDR2 is YFSETQ. As DNA, the CDR3 is TGCGCCAGCAGCTTGCTAGGAGCTAGCAATCAGCCCCAGCATTTT. Encoded protein: CASSLLGASNQPQHF. The variable domain in full, with the rest retrieved from reference TRBV5-1 and TRBJ1-5, is KAGVTQTPRYLIKTRGQQVTLSCSPISGHRSVSWYQQTPGQGLQFLFEYFSETQRNKGNFPGRFSGRQFSNSRSEMNVSTLELGDSALYLCASSLLGASNQPQHFGDGTRLSIL.

The J gene is TRBJ2-7, the V gene TRBV29-1; D possibly uses TRBD1 or TRBD2 (6 bases each). CDR1 and CDR2 from the germline V gene are SQVTM and ANQGSEA. CDR3 length: 13 amino acids. V was cut by 5 bases and J by 6 bases, with 17 bases left in between. The CDR3, as DNA: TGCAGCGTTACAACAGGGCTCGGGGGCGAGCAGTACTTC. This translates into CSVTTGLGGEQYF.

This clonotype was picked up a small number of times. This chain links TRBV29-1 with TRBJ1-1, with D unresolved. From germline, CDR1 is SQVTM and CDR2 ANQGSEA. The CDR3 totals 15 residues. V gave up 2 bases and J gave up 2 bases, with 15 bases separating them. DNA of the CDR3: TGCAGCGTTGAAAAGGGAGGTCGGGGAAACACTGAAGCTTTCTTT. Protein sequence: CSVEKGGRGNTEAFF. Based on the CDR3 plus reference TRBV29-1 and TRBJ1-1, the full variable domain is SAVISQKPSRDICQRGTSLTIQCQVDSQVTMMFWYRQQPGQSLTLIATANQGSEATYESGFVIDKFPISRPNLTFSTLTVSNMSPEDSSIYLCSVEKGGRGNTEAFFGQGTRLTVV.

This clonotype was detected ten times or more. The V and J genes are TRBV7-9 and TRBJ1-2; the D is unclear. The ends were cut back, 5 bases at V and 3 bases at J, with 10 bases in the middle. Germline CDR1 and CDR2: SEHNR and FQNEAQ (reference sequence). This CDR3 has 13 residues. The CDR3 DNA sequence: TGTGCCAGCAGCCCCAGGACTGACTATGGCTACACCTTC. Protein sequence: CASSPRTDYGYTF.

The sample holds many counts of this clonotype. The chain is built from TRBV6-5 and TRBJ1-6, with D unresolved. Between the trimmed V and J ends, which lost 2 bases and 8 bases, there was a span of 7 bases. The CDR3 sequence is 13 residues long. From germline, CDR1 is MNHEY and CDR2 SVGAGI. The CDR3 nucleotides are TGTGCCAGCAGTTACGGGGTCGATTCACCCCTCCACTTT. It yields the protein CASSYGVDSPLHF.

This clonotype came up many times. The J gene is TRBJ2-5, the V gene TRBV4-2, with TRBD2 identical over 11 bases. CDR1 LGHNA and CDR2 YNFKEQ come from the germline V gene. The ends lost 3 bases at V and 4 bases at J; junction bases unmatched: 10. This CDR3 is built from 17 residues. CDR3 sequence: CASSQGRSGGVLETQYF. CDR3 bases: TGTGCCAGCAGCCAGGGACGTAGCGGGGGGGTACTAGAGACCCAGTACTTC.

This clonotype was detected many times. The V gene is TRBV20-1, the J gene TRBJ1-3; tentative D call: TRBD1 (6 bases). Germline V lookup: CDR1 DFQATT, CDR2 SNEGSKA (reference sequence). V lost 6 bases and J lost 0, with 15 bases in between. CDR3 length: 15 residues. CDR3 in DNA: TGCAGTGCCATTAGGACAGCCTCCTCTGGAAACACCATATATTTT. It is translated as CSAIRTASSGNTIYF.

The chain is built from TRBV9 and TRBJ1-6; TRBD1 might be the D (5 bases). V was shortened by 3 bases and J by 6 bases, with 13 bases between the two germline ends. The CDR3 is made up of 15 amino acids. Germline V gives CDR1 SGDLS, CDR2 YYNGEE. The CDR3 region has the DNA TGTGCCAGCAGCGGACAGCCAGGACCTAATTCACCCCTCCACTTT. Protein sequence: CASSGQPGPNSPLHF.

This clonotype showed up many times. The V and J genes are TRBV9 and TRBJ2-2; D is uncertain. The V end was cut by 0 bases, the J end by 1 base, with 7 bases between. The germline CDR1 and CDR2 sequences are SGDLS and YYNGEE. The CDR3 loop spans 15 amino acids. CDR3 in amino acids: CASSVGLLNTGELFF. In DNA, the CDR3 is TGTGCCAGCAGCGTAGGACTGCTGAACACCGGGGAGCTGTTTTTT.

The rearrangement joins TRBV6-1 to TRBJ1-4; 10 nucleotides match TRBD1. With 3 bases clipped from V and 5 bases from J, the junction kept 0 bases outside the gene matches. Germline V gene lookup returns CDR1 MNHNS and CDR2 SASEGT. The CDR3 sequence is 14 residues long. CDR3 DNA sequence: TGTGCCAGCAGTGAGGGACAGGGGAATGAAAAACTGTTTTTT. Amino acid sequence: CASSEGQGNEKLFF.

This clonotype was observed many times. The chain couples TRBV18 to TRBJ1-1, with 7 bases identical to TRBD1. The CDR3 loop spans 14 amino acids. Losses at the gene ends were 6 bases for V and 4 bases for J; bases not matched to a gene: 8. The germline V gene encodes CDR1 KGHSH and CDR2 LQKENI. CDR3 in amino acids: CASSPTGTVTEAFF. CDR3 DNA: TGTGCCAGCTCCCCGACAGGGACGGTCACTGAAGCTTTCTTT.

This clonotype appeared many times. The chain carries TRBV18 and TRBJ1-1, with 7 positions matching TRBD1. The V gene's germline CDR1 is KGHSH and CDR2 LQKENI. V was clipped by 2 bases and J by 3 bases; unmatched bases: 6. The CDR3 has 15 amino acids. CDR3 in amino acids: CASSPDRVKYTEAFF. The CDR3 bases are TGTGCCAGCTCACCAGACAGGGTCAAGTACACTGAAGCTTTCTTT.

This clonotype was seen once. Being one base from a much bigger clone, this may be a read error. The chain recombines TRBV7-9 with TRBJ1-1; the D gene is possibly TRBD1 (5 bases). Between the trimmed V and J ends, which lost 6 bases and 7 bases, there was a span of 21 bases. CDR1 and CDR2 from the germline V gene are SEHNR and FQNEAQ (reference sequence). This CDR3 is built from 15 residues. The CDR3 loop is CASSPLKGPDIEAFF. The CDR3, as DNA: TGTGCCAGCAGTCCCTTGAAGGGACCCGACATTGAAGCTTTCTTT.

In its sample, this clonotype was seen many times. The V call is TRBV14, the J call TRBJ2-3, with 10 bases fitting TRBD1. Germline assignment: CDR1 SGHDN and CDR2 FVKESK. The CDR3 contains 17 residues. V shed 1 base, J shed 3 bases, and the junction held 7 bases outside the gene matches. The CDR3 coding sequence is TGTGCCAGCAGCCAAGTGACAGGGGGCGCGTGGACAGATACGCAGTATTTT. Protein sequence: CASSQVTGGAWTDTQYF.

The V and J genes are TRBV20-1 and TRBJ2-2; perhaps D is TRBD1 or TRBD2 (5 bases each). Trimming removed 0 bases from V and 0 bases from J, with 11 bases in between. The V gene's germline CDR1 is DFQATT and CDR2 SNEGSKA (reference sequence). The CDR3 sequence is 16 residues long. The CDR3 nucleotides read TGCAGTGCTAGAGATCCGAGGGGTGCGAACACCGGGGAGCTGTTTTTT. This codes for CSARDPRGANTGELFF.

The chain links TRBV11-2 to TRBJ1-5, with 11 bases that match TRBD1. There are 15 residues in the CDR3. The V segment lost 5 bases and the J segment 6 bases; nucleotides outside the gene matches: 6. CDR1 and CDR2 (germline): SGHAT, FQNNGV. The CDR3 is CASSLGQGAFQPQHF. In DNA form, the CDR3 reads TGTGCCAGCAGCCTAGGACAGGGGGCATTTCAGCCCCAGCATTTT. The whole variable domain, filled in from reference TRBV11-2 and TRBJ1-5, reads EAGVAQSPRYKIIEKRQSVAFWCNPISGHATLYWYQQILGQGPKLLIQFQNNGVVDDSQLPKDRFSAERLKGVDSTLKIQPAKLEDSAVYLCASSLGQGAFQPQHFGDGTRLSIL.

V is TRBV6-5 and J is TRBJ2-3; 8 bases agree with TRBD2. Germline CDR1 reads MNHEY; CDR2 reads SVGAGI. J gave up 2 bases and V 5 bases, and 9 bases lay outside the gene matches. CDR3 size: 16 residues. This CDR3 reads CASSAPRGGLTDTQYF. The CDR3 DNA reads as TGTGCCAGCAGTGCGCCACGGGGGGGCCTCACAGATACGCAGTATTTT.